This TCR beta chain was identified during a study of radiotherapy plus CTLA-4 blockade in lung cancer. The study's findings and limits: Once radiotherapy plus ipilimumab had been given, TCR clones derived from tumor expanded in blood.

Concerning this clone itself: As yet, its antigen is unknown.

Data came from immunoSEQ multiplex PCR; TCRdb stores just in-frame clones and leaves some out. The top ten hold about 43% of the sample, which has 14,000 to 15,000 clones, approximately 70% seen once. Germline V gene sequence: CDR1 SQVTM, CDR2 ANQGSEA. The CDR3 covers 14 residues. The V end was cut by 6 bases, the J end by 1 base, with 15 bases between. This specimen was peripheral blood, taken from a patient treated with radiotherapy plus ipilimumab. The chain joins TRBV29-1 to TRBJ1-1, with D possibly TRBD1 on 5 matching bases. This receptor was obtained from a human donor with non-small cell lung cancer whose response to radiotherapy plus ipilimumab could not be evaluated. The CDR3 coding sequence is TGCAGCGTGACGATTGGACACCAGAACACTGAAGCTTTCTTT. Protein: CSVTIGHQNTEAFF.